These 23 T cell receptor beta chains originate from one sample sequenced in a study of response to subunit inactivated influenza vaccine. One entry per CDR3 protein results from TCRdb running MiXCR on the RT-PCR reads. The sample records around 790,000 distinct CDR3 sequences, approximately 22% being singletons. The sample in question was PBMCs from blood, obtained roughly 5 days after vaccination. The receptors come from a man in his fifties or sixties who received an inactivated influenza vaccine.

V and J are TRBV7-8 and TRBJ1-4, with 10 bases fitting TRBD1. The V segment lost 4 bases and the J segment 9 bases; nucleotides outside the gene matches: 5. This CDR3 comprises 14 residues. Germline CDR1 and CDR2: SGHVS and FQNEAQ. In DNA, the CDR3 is TGTGCCAGCAGCTCCGGGACAGGGGAGAAAAAACTGTTTTTT. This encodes CASSSGTGEKKLFF.

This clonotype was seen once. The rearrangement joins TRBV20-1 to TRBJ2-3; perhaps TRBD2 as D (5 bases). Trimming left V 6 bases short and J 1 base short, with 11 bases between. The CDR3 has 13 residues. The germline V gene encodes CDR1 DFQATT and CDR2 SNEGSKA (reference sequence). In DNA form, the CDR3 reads TGCAGTGCCGTGAAGGGAGGCACAGATACGCAGTATTTT. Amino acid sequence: CSAVKGGTDTQYF.

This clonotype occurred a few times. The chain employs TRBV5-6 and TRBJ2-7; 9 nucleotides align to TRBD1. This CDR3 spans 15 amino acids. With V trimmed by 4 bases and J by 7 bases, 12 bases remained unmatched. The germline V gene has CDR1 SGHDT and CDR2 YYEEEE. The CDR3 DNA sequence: TGTGCCAGCAGCCGAATCGGGACAGGGCGATGGGAGCAGTACTTC. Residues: CASSRIGTGRWEQYF.

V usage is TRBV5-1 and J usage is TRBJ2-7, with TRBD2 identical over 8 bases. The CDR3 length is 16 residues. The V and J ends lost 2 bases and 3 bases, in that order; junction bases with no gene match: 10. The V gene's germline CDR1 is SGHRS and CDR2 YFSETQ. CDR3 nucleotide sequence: TGCGCCAGCAGCTTCCGACCGGGACTAGGGGGCTACGAGCAGTACTTC. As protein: CASSFRPGLGGYEQYF. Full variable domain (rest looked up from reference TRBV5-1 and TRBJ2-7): KAGVTQTPRYLIKTRGQQVTLSCSPISGHRSVSWYQQTPGQGLQFLFEYFSETQRNKGNFPGRFSGRQFSNSRSEMNVSTLELGDSALYLCASSFRPGLGGYEQYFGPGTRLTVT.

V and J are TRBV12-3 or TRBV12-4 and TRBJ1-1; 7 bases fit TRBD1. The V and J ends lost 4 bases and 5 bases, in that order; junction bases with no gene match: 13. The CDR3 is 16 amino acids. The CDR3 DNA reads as TGTGCCAGCAGTTCGTTTCCAGACAGGGTTTGGACTGAAGCTTTCTTT. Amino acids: CASSSFPDRVWTEAFF.

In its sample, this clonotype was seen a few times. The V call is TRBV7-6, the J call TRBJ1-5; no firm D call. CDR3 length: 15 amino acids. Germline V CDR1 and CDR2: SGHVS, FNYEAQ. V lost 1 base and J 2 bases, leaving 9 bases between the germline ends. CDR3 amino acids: CASSLGQDRNQPQHF. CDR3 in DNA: TGTGCCAGCAGCTTAGGACAAGATCGCAATCAGCCCCAGCATTTT.

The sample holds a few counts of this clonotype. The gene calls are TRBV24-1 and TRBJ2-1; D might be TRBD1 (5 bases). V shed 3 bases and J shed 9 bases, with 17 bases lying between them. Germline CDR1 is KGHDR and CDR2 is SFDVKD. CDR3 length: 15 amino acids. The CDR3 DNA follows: TGTGCCACCAGTGATGGAAACTTTCCTAGGGGTGAGCAGTTCTTC. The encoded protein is CATSDGNFPRGEQFF.

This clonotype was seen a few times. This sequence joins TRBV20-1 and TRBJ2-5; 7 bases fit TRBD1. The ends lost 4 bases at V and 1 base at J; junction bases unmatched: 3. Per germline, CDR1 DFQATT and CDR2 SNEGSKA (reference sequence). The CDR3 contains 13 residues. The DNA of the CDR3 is TGCAGTGCTAACAGGGGCAGCCAAGAGACCCAGTACTTC. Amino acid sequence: CSANRGSQETQYF.

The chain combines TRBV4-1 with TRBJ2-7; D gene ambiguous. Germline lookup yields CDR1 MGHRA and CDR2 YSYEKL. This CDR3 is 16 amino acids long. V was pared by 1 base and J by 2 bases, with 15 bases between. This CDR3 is CASSQVVPGRTYEQYF. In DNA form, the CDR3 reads TGCGCCAGCAGCCAAGTAGTACCGGGTCGAACCTACGAGCAGTACTTC.

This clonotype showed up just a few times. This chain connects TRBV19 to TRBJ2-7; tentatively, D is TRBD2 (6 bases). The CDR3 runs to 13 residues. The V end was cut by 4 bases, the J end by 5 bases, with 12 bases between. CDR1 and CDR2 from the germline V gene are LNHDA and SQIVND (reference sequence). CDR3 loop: CASSRGGKNEQYF. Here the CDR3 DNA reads TGTGCCAGTAGTAGAGGAGGGAAAAACGAGCAGTACTTC. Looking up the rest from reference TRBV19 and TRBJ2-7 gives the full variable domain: DGGITQSPKYLFRKEGQNVTLSCEQNLNHDAMYWYRQDPGQGLRLIYYSQIVNDFQKGDIAEGYSVSREKKESFPLTVTSAQKNPTAFYLCASSRGGKNEQYFGPGTRLTVT.

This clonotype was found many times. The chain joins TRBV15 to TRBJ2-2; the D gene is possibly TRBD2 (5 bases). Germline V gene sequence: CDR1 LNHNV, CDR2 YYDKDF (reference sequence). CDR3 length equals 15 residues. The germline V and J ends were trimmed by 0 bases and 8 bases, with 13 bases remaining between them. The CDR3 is CATSRDRARVGELFF. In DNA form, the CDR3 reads TGTGCCACCAGCAGAGATCGGGCGAGGGTGGGGGAGCTGTTTTTT.

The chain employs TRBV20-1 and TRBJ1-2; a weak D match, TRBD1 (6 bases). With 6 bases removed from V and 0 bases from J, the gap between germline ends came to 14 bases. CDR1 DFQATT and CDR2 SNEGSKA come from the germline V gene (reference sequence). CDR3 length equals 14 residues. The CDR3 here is CSAVATGTNYGYTF. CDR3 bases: TGCAGTGCGGTTGCGACAGGAACTAACTATGGCTACACCTTC.

The CDR3 loop is CASSLAEGSPLHF. CDR3 DNA: TGTGCCAGCAGCTTAGCGGAGGGTTCACCCCTCCACTTT. The V and J genes are TRBV7-2 and TRBJ1-6, with no clear D. Deletions cut 0 bases from V and 9 bases from J, with 6 bases between. This CDR3 has 13 amino acids. Looked up from germline, CDR1 is SGHTA and CDR2 is FQGNSA.

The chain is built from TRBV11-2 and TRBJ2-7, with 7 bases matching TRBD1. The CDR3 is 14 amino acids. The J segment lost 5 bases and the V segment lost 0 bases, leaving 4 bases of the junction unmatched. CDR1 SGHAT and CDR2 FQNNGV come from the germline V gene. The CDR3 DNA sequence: TGTGCCAGCAGCTTAGATATTACAGGGGACGAGCAGTACTTC. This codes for CASSLDITGDEQYF.

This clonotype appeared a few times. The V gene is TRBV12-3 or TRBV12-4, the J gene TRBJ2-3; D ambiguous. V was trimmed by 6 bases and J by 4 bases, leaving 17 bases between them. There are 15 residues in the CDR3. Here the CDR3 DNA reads TGTGCCAGCAGCGTCCCCACGCATGTCCCAGATACGCAGTATTTT. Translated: CASSVPTHVPDTQYF.

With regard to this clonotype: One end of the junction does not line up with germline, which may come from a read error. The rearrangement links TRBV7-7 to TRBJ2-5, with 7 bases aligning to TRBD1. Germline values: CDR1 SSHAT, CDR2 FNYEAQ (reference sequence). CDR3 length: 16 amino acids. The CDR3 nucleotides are TGTGCTAGCAGCTTGACCTCCGGGACAGCACAAGAGACCCAGTACTTC. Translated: CASSLTSGTAQETQYF.

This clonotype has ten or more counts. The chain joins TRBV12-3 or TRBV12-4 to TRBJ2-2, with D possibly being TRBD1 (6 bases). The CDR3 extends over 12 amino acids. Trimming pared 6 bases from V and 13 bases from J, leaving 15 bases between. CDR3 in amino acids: CASRLGALGLFF. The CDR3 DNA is TGTGCCAGCAGATTGGGGGCTTTGGGGCTGTTTTTT.

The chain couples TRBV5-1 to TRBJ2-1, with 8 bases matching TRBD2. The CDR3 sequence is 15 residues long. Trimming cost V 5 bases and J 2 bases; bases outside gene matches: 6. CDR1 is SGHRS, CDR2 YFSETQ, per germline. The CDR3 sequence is CASRHGTRAYNEQFF. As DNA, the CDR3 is TGCGCCAGCAGACACGGGACTAGAGCCTACAATGAGCAGTTCTTC. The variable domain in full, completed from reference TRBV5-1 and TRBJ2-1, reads KAGVTQTPRYLIKTRGQQVTLSCSPISGHRSVSWYQQTPGQGLQFLFEYFSETQRNKGNFPGRFSGRQFSNSRSEMNVSTLELGDSALYLCASRHGTRAYNEQFFGPGTRLTVL.

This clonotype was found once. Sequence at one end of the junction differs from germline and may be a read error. DNA for the CDR3: TGTGCCAGCAGCCGCGGACGGGACACAGATACGCACTATTTT. Translation: CASSRGRDTDTHYF. This chain connects TRBV7-9 to TRBJ2-3; possibly TRBD1 for D (6 bases). Germline V lookup: CDR1 SEHNR, CDR2 FQNEAQ (reference sequence). This CDR3 spans 14 amino acids.

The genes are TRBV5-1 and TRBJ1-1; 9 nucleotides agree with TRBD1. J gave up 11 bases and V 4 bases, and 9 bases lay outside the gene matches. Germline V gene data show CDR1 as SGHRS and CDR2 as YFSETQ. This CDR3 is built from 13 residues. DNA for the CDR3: TGCGCCAGCAGCGGCCGGGACAGGGACGACGCTTTCTTT. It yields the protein CASSGRDRDDAFF.

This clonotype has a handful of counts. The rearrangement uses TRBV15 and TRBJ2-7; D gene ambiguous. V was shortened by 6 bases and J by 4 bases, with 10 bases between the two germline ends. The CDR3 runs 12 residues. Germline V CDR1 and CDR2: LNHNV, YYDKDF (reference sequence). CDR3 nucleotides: TGTGCCACCAGTTCCGGACCTTACGAGCAGTACTTC. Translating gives CATSSGPYEQYF. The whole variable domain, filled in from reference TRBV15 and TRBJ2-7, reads DAMVIQNPRYQVTQFGKPVTLSCSQTLNHNVMYWYQQKSSQAPKLLFHYYDKDFNNEADTPDNFQSRRPNTSFCFLDIRSPGLGDTAMYLCATSSGPYEQYFGPGTRLTVT.

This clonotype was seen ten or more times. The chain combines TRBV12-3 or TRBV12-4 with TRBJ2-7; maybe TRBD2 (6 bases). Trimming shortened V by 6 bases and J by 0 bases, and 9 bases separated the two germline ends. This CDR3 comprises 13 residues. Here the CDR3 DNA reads TGTGCCAGCAGACGAGCGGGCTCCTACGAGCAGTACTTC. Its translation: CASRRAGSYEQYF.

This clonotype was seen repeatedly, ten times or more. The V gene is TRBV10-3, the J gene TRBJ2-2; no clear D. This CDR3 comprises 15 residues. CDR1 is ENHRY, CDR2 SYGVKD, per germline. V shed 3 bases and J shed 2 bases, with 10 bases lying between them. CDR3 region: CAISDGLENTGELFF. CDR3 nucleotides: TGTGCCATCAGTGACGGGCTAGAAAACACCGGGGAGCTGTTTTTT.